This T cell receptor beta chain stems from a study of blood T cells in healthy people across ages. The CDR3 extends over 13 amino acids. The germline V gene encodes CDR1 ENHRY and CDR2 SYGVKD. The authors ran a second PCR of roughly 7 to 11 cycles using a sample-barcoded 5' primer and a J-beta primer mix. One entry per CDR3 protein results from TCRdb running MiXCR on the 5' RACE reads. This table has 650,000 to 950,000 distinct CDR3 sequences, 40% to 50% appearing once. Sequences were obtained from blood. This receptor was obtained from a man aged 55-75 years in good health. The gene calls are TRBV10-3 and TRBJ2-7; TRBD1 matches 9 bases. Matching the DNA end better, TRBJ2-5 makes the J call doubtful. The CDR3 DNA reads as TGTGCCATGAGTCGGACAGGGGATGAGACCCAGTACTTC. Its translation: CAMSRTGDETQYF.